Here is one T cell receptor (beta chain) with its context. Antigen specificity is unknown. This sample is drawn from a study of shared clonotypes between healthy human individuals. Findings and caveats of the study: Genetic and exposure-history diversity was limited by the small donor number.

The germline gives CDR1 SEHNR, CDR2 FQNEAQ (reference sequence). Trimming cost V 6 bases and J 7 bases; bases outside gene matches: 17. The CDR3 runs to 17 residues. The naive CD8 subset, CD45RO-negative cells positively selected for CCR7, excluded terminally differentiated effector memory CD45RA+ cells. Profiling relied on immunoSEQ multiplex PCR, and the TCRdb table lists in-frame clones only, not all of them. Here the sample spans about 2.1 million clones, 93% being singletons. The receptor comes from a man aged 18 to 29 in good health. Some clones in this sample may be carry-over from other donors' samples. The sample was naive CD8+ T cells from PBMCs. The genes are TRBV7-9 and TRBJ1-2; 10 bases map to TRBD1. For the CDR3, the DNA is TGTGCCAGCAGTCATAAACCGGCCGGGACAGGGGAGGGTGGCTACACCTTC. The encoded protein is CASSHKPAGTGEGGYTF.